Sequencing of this T cell receptor (beta chain) was carried out in a study of blood T cell repertoires in COVID-19. Study summary: T cells, B-cell-depleted T cells, or PBMCs supplied cDNA or gDNA.

Sequenced by immunoSEQ multiplex PCR; TCRdb stores in-frame clones only, minus some. The top ten clones hold 7.5% to 9% of a sample with about 49,000 clones, 68% of them seen once. Germline CDR1 reads MNHNY; CDR2 reads SVGAGI (reference sequence). The CDR3 length is 16 residues. Trimming at V came to 0 bases and at J to 5 bases, leaving 9 bases not matched to a gene. The sequence was obtained from a woman in her 70s with acute or convalescent COVID-19. The sample was peripheral blood. The chain has TRBV6-6 and TRBJ1-2; 7 bases are shared with TRBD1. The CDR3 DNA reads as TGTGCCAGCAGTTACTCCGACAGGGCACTTAGATATGGCTACACCTTC. It codes for CASSYSDRALRYGYTF.